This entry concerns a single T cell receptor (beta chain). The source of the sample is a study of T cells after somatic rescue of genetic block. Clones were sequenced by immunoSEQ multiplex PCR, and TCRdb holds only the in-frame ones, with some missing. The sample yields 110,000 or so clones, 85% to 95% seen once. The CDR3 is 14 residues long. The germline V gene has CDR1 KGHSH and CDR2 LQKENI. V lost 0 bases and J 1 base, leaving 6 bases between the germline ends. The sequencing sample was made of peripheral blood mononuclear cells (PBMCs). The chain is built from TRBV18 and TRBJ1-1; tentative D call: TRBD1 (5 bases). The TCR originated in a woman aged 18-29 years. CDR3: CASSPPRGNTEAFF. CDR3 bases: TGTGCCAGCTCACCACCGAGGGGGAACACTGAAGCTTTCTTT.